This T cell receptor (beta chain) is from a study of cytomegalovirus exposure and HLA in healthy donors (TCRdb year 2017). Regarding the research as a whole: According to an earlier analysis of 587 of the donors, roughly 180 million T cells yielded some 110 million unique TCR beta sequences and about 300 Gb of sequence data. An early release covering 550 to 650 HLA-typed donors comprised roughly 300 gigabases of sequencing data and about 90 million unique TCR sequences. Of the roughly 410 genotyped donors, 70% to 90% were placed in the genetic ancestry cluster associated with self-reported Caucasian donors. The aim of the study was to test whether cataloging public T cell receptors could identify signatures of past pathogen exposure. The study profiled the T cell repertoires of around 700 subjects by immunosequencing and related them to cytomegalovirus serostatus. Along with the 666-subject first cohort, a separate validation cohort of around 110 different subjects was used. The study combined high-throughput TCR immunosequencing, statistical association of individual TCRs with disease status, and machine learning to predict cytomegalovirus infection status. To study patterns of TCR occurrence, a later analysis re-analyzed previously published TCR beta repertoires from several hundred donors and added high-resolution HLA genotyping. Rather than using new phenotypic data, the later analysis identified candidate immune exposures from TCR beta sequences and from how often those sequences occurred across donors. In an earlier analysis of roughly 580 of the donors, high-throughput TCR beta sequencing was used to judge whether each TCR beta V gene segment behaved as functional or pseudogenic. Donor age, sex, ethnicity and CMV serostatus were compiled together with the repertoire data. A later genetic analysis used genome-wide SNP genotypes for about three fifths of the 666 donors, treating that subset as a discovery cohort. All discovery cohort repertoires had been generated on a single sequencing platform. Class I and class II HLA loci were covered by the typing at four-digit resolution. Typing coverage differed by locus: A, B, C, DRB1 and DQB1 were typed in roughly 620-640 donors, DQA1 in about 560, DPA1 in nearly 610, and DPB1 in about 450. Because of strong linkage in the cohort, 5 or 6 DR-DQ haplotypes were treated as single units for association and clustering. Across 398 genotyped donors of the cohort, an average of about 240,000 unique TCR beta nucleotide sequences per donor were sequenced, and around 20% of those sequences were non-productive.

The cohort was made up of approximately 700 healthy bone marrow donors. Cohort members were all nominally healthy when sampled, although unrecorded immune exposures were likely present. The donor was CMV seronegative and belonged to the group of roughly 330 seronegative cohort members. Every donor gave a peripheral blood sample, and the peripheral blood mononuclear cells from that sample were used for TCR beta sequencing. Genomic DNA was extracted from the blood cell samples with the Qiagen DNeasy Blood Extraction Kit. What the work shows at the level of the full study, not this receptor alone: The presence/absence analyses assumed that sequencing depth was roughly uniform across donors, and that assumption may not be true. A cluster of highly shared sequence variants was judged likely to represent a technical artifact of the sequencing pipeline. In this cohort, only TCR beta chains were sequenced, and detectable features were limited by the absence of alpha or paired-chain data. Assigning TCR associations to individual alleles was difficult when HLA alleles, especially DR and DQ, strongly co-occurred. Because some donors lacked HLA typing at each locus, the association tests relied only on the typed subset. Cytomegalovirus status was reported to be diagnosed by the classifier with high specificity and sensitivity in both the original and validation cohorts. While some public TCRs were present in many individuals, most TCR sequences turned up only very rarely across donors. Because counts were too low, some 17 rarely observed V segments, including chromosome 9 orphons, were excluded from the earlier analysis of around 640 of the donors. In a later analysis, HLA-associated TCR beta chains showed more clonal expansion and lower generation probabilities than non-associated chains that were equally common. Specific HLA alleles were associated with over 15,000 TCR beta sequences at a false discovery rate of 0.05 in a later analysis. V-gene and J-gene trimming of TCR beta chains was associated with a missense DCLRE1C variant in a later genetic analysis, and the association was replicated in an independent cohort. A further reported finding was that TCR beta sequences accurately predicted the HLA-A and HLA-B alleles for most subjects in the first cohort. For the cohort, immune exposure information was limited to CMV serostatus. A total of 150 to 200 TCR beta chains were listed by the study as associated with cytomegalovirus. The authors suggested that the approach could potentially be extended to other disease states and immunological phenotypes. A later genetic analysis reported fewer N-insertions in productive TCRs among donors in an Asian-associated ancestry cluster than the approximately 670-donor mean. A later analysis found that most CMV-associated TCR beta chains appeared HLA-restricted, with HLA associations seemingly driven largely by CMV exposure. Correlated functional status among segregating V segments might reflect linkage disequilibrium, but an unknown experimental factor could not be ruled out. Broadly in line with IMGT annotations, most TCR beta V segments showed up in productive rearrangements about 87% or about 30% of the time in an earlier analysis of 587 of the donors. Several of the top co-occurrence clusters appeared to be linked to parvovirus B19, influenza, CMV and Epstein-Barr virus, according to a later analysis. In vitro tests confirmed that three of the cytomegalovirus-associated TCR beta chains recognize cytomegalovirus antigens. A later analysis found that TCR association rates varied across HLA loci, with DRB1 alleles showing the most associated TCRs and HLA-C alleles the fewest.

The library came from the immunoSEQ multiplex PCR assay. A mixture of 60 forward primers for TCR Vbeta segments and 13 reverse primers for TCR Jbeta segments was used in the multiplex PCR. Amplification of the CDR3 region of rearranged TCR beta genes was performed with a multiplex PCR assay on genomic DNA. On the Illumina HiSeq System, the amplified TCR beta libraries were sequenced as 87-base-pair reads. Regarding the original processing steps: In a later analysis, some 80 million unique TCR beta chains were counted across the approximately 670 repertoires, and about 9.9 million of these chains were shared by at least two donors. Raw reads were error-corrected and collapsed into unique sequences by a nearest-neighbor algorithm in which closely related sequences were merged to remove PCR and sequencing errors. CDR3 sequences were aligned to IMGT reference sequences to assign V, D and J gene segments. For a sequence to be retained, a match of at least six nucleotides was required to both a V gene segment and a J gene segment. A rearrangement counted as productive if the CDR3 had no stop codons and remained in frame with V and J, and every other rearrangement counted as non-productive. Following IMGT convention, CDR3 was defined as the stretch from the second conserved V-encoded cysteine to the conserved J-encoded phenylalanine. In an earlier analysis of around 640 of the donors, sequences lacking an unambiguous match to a single V gene segment were excluded. In an earlier analysis of 587 of the donors, V segments were called functional above 56.7% productive rearrangements and were called segregating when the between-donor standard deviation exceeded 5%. A statistical classification framework was built to diagnose cytomegalovirus status from the catalog of TCR beta chain sequences. A later analysis assigned V and J genes by comparing TCR nucleotide sequences with IMGT/GENE-DB human TR gene sequences. In a later analysis, CDR3 sequences and most-parsimonious VDJ recombination scenarios were assigned using the TCRdist pipeline. A later analysis defined each TCR beta chain by its CDR3 amino acid sequence plus V-gene family, and excluded reads lacking a unique V-gene family. A later analysis removed roughly 590 highly shared, low-generation-probability nucleotide sequences to deal with suspected cross-contamination and a sequencing artifact. A later analysis calculated a clonal expansion index for each public chain from normalized within-repertoire ranks of inferred template counts. A later analysis computed generation probabilities with a VDJ recombination model fitted to out-of-frame rearrangements, and checked the results against IGoR. Hypergeometric tests were used in a later analysis to score TCR-TCR, TCR-HLA and TCR-CMV co-occurrence, with a repertoire-size bias correction applied to the TCR pairs. False discovery rates were estimated in a later analysis by permuting HLA or CMV assignments 20 times. In a later analysis, co-occurring TCRs were grouped with DBSCAN, and TCRdist sequence similarity was added when clustering was performed within HLA-allele-positive subsets. Repertoires with fewer than 30,000 or more than 120,000 public chains were left out of co-occurrence clustering, as were roughly five repertoires with anomalous nucleotide sharing. TCRdb's version of the immuneACCESS table is confined to in-frame rearrangements and falls short of the full clone set. An unresolved V gene accounts for under half of the shortfall where checked; the remainder is of unknown origin. The V and J calls and the clone size are those of that table, but D and trimming were determined from the DNA. Present in this sample are around 300,000 clones, approximately 70% of which were seen just once. 2% to 2.5% of the sample is taken by the ten largest.

As to this clone: Its antigen is not yet known. Base qualities are missing; no much larger clone stands one base away.

The sample consisted of PBMCs. This receptor was identified in a female donor in good health and CMV-seronegative.

At the DNA level, the sequence is TGTGCCAGCAGCCTTAATCAGGGGGTTTACAATGAGCAGTTCTTC. Translated, it gives CASSLNQGVYNEQFF. Rearrangement joined TRBV7-9 to TRBJ2-1; 7 middle bases align to TRBD1. V is cut back by 5 bases and J by 4 bases, with 8 bases in the junction unmatched. The CDR3 runs 15 amino acids, cysteine and phenylalanine included. The sequence is cut down to CDR3 DNA, 45 bases in frame from base 1. The germline V gene (reference sequence) yields SEHNR for CDR1 and FQNEAQ for CDR2.